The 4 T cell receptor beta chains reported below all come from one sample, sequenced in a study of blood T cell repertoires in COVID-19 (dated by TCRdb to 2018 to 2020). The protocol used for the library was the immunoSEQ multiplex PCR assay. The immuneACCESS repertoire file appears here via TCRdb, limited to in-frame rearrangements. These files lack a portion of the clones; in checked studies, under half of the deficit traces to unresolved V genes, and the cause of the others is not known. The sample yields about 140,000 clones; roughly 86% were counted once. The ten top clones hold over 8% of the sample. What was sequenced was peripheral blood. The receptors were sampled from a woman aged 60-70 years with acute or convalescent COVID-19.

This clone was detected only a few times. CDR3: CAYYRGNRLEAFF. The CDR3 DNA follows: TGTGCCTATTACAGGGGTAATCGGCTTGAAGCTTTCTTT. The rearrangement links TRBV30 to TRBJ1-1, with 7 nucleotides matching TRBD1. The germline CDR1 and CDR2 sequences are GTSNPN and SVGIG (reference sequence). The CDR3 loop spans 13 amino acids. The V gene end was trimmed by 7 bases and the J gene end by 7 bases; junction bases not matched to a gene: 12.

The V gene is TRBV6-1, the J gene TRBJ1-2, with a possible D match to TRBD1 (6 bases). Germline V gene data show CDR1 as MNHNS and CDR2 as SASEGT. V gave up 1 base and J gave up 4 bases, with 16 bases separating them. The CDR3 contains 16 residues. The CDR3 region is CASSEEGIGQFYGYTF. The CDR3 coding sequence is TGTGCCAGCAGTGAAGAAGGAATTGGACAGTTCTATGGCTACACCTTC.

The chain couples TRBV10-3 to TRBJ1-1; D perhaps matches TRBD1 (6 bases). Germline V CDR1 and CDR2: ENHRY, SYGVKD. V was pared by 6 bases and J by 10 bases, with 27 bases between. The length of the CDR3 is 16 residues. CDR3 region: CAIRDTMTGRGGRAFF. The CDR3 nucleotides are TGTGCCATCAGAGATACTATGACAGGCCGAGGCGGGAGAGCTTTCTTT.

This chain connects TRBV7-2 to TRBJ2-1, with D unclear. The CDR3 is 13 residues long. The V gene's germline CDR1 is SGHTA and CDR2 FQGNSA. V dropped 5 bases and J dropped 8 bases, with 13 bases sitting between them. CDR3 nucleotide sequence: TGTGCCAGCAGCATCCAGTTTCCCGATGAGCAGTTCTTC. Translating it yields CASSIQFPDEQFF.